This T cell receptor (beta chain) was sequenced during a study of beta chain features in type 1 diabetes. Study overall: Patients shared similar age, gender and cell yields with healthy donors.

Sorting of CD4+ naive, central memory, regulatory and stem cell-like memory cells was performed via CD45RO/CCR7/CD25/CD127/CD95/CD27. Sorting produced populations that all topped 98% purity. All of the isolated RNA was reverse transcribed, so expressed TCRB transcripts were sequenced. Method: immunoSEQ multiplex PCR; TCRdb's copy keeps in-frame clones and lacks some. The profile shows 160,000 or so clones, roughly 65% of them singletons. With regard to this clone: No antigen is known for it.

Study-wide findings and caveats: Type 1 diabetes patients had fewer VDJ junction insertions and more deletions. Among patients with Type 1 diabetes, TCRB CDR3s were moderately but significantly shorter in every one of the four CD4+ subsets.

The CDR3 loop spans 17 amino acids. From germline, CDR1 is LGHNA and CDR2 YSLEER. Trimming at V came to 4 bases and at J to 0 bases, leaving 6 bases not matched to a gene. The source material was naive CD4+ T cells from blood. This chain joins TRBV4-3 and TRBJ2-5; TRBD2 matches at 12 bases. This sequence originates from a man aged 25 to 40 with type 1 diabetes. The CDR3 nucleotides read TGCGCCAGCAGCCGGCGACTAGCGGGGGACAACCAAGAGACCCAGTACTTC. This gives the protein CASSRRLAGDNQETQYF.